A few counts support the clone carrying this TCR beta chain. Its antigen is undetermined. The data were taken from a study of T-cell memory formation after mild COVID-19. On the study more broadly: The TCR clusters were mostly specific to one donor.

Study conclusions and caveats: CD8+ contracting clones occupied EMRA, while CD4+ ones occupied mainly CM and EM. Pre-infection memory contained some responding clones, which suggested that cross-reactive memory had joined.

Constant-segment primers were used for 5'RACE, and the resulting TCR alpha and TCR beta cDNA libraries carried sample barcodes and UMIs. TCRdb fed the 5' RACE reads into MiXCR, producing one record per CDR3 protein. The sample includes hundreds of thousands of distinct CDR3 sequences, more than 15% of them seen just once. The CDR3 spans 13 residues. The germline V gene encodes CDR1 GTSNPN and CDR2 SVGIG (reference sequence). The V end was cut by 0 bases, the J end by 4 bases, with 9 bases between. This chain links TRBV30 with TRBJ1-2; no clear D. The sequencing input was PBMCs or a T cell subset sorted from them (not recorded which). This sequence originates from an adult woman who had mild COVID-19 (a few samples of this study predate the infection). Cell type and time point are not known. The CDR3 region has the DNA TGTGCCTGGAGTGTAGGTCTCAGCTATGGCTACACCTTC. This encodes CAWSVGLSYGYTF.